The source of this T cell receptor (beta chain) is a study of molecular identifiers for immune sequencing clone quantification (dated by TCRdb to 2016 to 2019). Looking at the study overall: For a replicate experiment, the RNA from either about 20,000 or 100,000 naive CD8 T cells was divided into five aliquots, and four of those aliquots went on to sequencing. The study was a methods study using CD8 T cells to benchmark molecular-identifier clustering-based TCR repertoire sequencing (MIDCIRS) and TCR RNA copy counting. The paper as a whole reports these results and caveats: Highly expanded clone sizes could be underestimated because identical TCR molecules may share a barcode. A single cell's worth of spiked-in Jurkat TCR RNA was reported detectable even among 750,000 to 1,000,000 naive CD8 T cells. About 3 recovered TCR RNA copies per cell were obtained by modeling, versus approximately 9 by digital PCR, implying a capture efficiency of 25% to 30%. When barcode sub-clustering was not used, chimeric consensus sequences inflated TCR diversity, with chimeras reaching as high as 47%. In CMV-specific effector cells, over 97% of molecules were held by clones above 20 RNA copies, whereas under 1% of molecules were held by such clones in naive cells.

This clonotype was seen repeatedly, ten times or more. Its antigen remains unidentified. No per-base quality is available; no much larger clone lies one base away. The CDR3 spans 14 residues, from the cysteine through the phenylalanine. The only DNA kept is the CDR3, 42 bases in frame from the first base. Compared with germline, V lacks 2 bases and J lacks 6 bases; bases without a gene match: 6. According to the germline V gene (reference sequence), CDR1 reads DFQATT and CDR2 reads SNEGSKA. On a BD FACSAria II, naive CD8 T cells were FACS-sorted as CD8+CD4-CCR7+CD45RA+ and collected into RLT Plus buffer. For a sensitivity comparison, a portion of naive CD8 T cell RNA was divided equally between MIDCIRS and a Smart-seq2-style 5'RACE protocol. CD8 T cells were enriched with RosetteSep CD8+ T Cell Enrichment Cocktail and Ficoll-Paque, followed by ACK red cell lysis. Library creation used PCR. Sequenced on an Illumina MiSeq. Total RNA was purified with the Qiagen AllPrep DNA/RNA kit. Before any analysis, reads coming from multiple sequencing runs of the same library were combined into one pool. The published analysis was carried out like this. Reads were retained only if the reads had an exact TCR constant sequence, and the retained reads were trimmed to 150 nt and grouped according to their 12-nt molecular barcodes. Reads in each barcode group were sub-clustered using a 15% Levenshtein threshold, and a quality-weighted consensus sequence was built for each RNA molecule. Non-functional sequences were excluded, and lower-count sequences lying one edit away from another sequence were also excluded. Based on fitting two negative binomial distributions, any barcode sub-cluster with under 20% of the maximum read count was discarded. TCRdb cleaned the public reads at Q25 with fastp, built clones with MiXCR and kept in-frame beta chains. All rows with the same CDR3 protein become a single entry with the most common DNA and genes. TCRdb, rather than the study authors, made the V and J calls. This sample has about 36,000 distinct CDR3 sequences in its table, and 18% of those were observed once. Less than 8.5% of the sample is held by the ten biggest clonotypes.

The receptor chain draws on TRBV20-1 and TRBJ1-1; the junction holds 10 bases that match TRBD1. The clonotype comes from a human donor in good health. Some libraries in this study had Jurkat cell RNA spiked in. Source material: naive CD8+ T cells from blood, with Jurkat cell RNA spiked in. What the cell subset or site label conveys for this sample: FACS-sorted CD8+CD4-CCR7+CD45RA+ naive T cells. CDR3 sequence: CSARPDRGRAEAFF. The bases read TGCAGTGCTAGACCCGACAGGGGGCGGGCTGAAGCTTTCTTT.